These 21 T cell receptor beta chains came from one sample sequenced in a study of blood T cells in healthy people across ages. Sample-barcoded 5' priming and a J-beta primer mix drove a second PCR of about 6 to 12 cycles. Each CDR3 protein gets one entry after TCRdb re-called the 5' RACE reads with MiXCR. The data hold more than 800,000 distinct CDR3 sequences, with around 45% observed a single time. Sequencing input: blood. All receptors derive from a woman aged 60 to 75 in good health.

The chain combines TRBV12-2 with TRBJ2-1; the table's D call, TRBD2, was not checked against the DNA. TRBV12-2 counts as a pseudogene. The CDR3 is made up of 20 amino acids. As DNA, the CDR3 is TGTGCAAGTCGCTTAGTAGGTCTAGCGGGAGAGGGCATCTCCTACAATGAGCAGTTCTTC. It is translated as CASRLVGLAGEGISYNEQFF.

The chain carries TRBV19 and TRBJ2-3; 9 nucleotides align to TRBD1. After removal of 6 bases from V and 11 bases from J, the junction contained 9 bases not matched to a gene. Germline CDR1 is LNHDA and CDR2 is SQIVND (reference sequence). The CDR3 consists of 13 residues. Here the CDR3 reads CASSNPGTGRQYF. DNA for the CDR3: TGTGCCAGTAGCAACCCAGGGACAGGGAGGCAGTATTTT.

The chain carries TRBV20-1 and TRBJ1-2, with TRBD1 as a possible D gene (6 bases). The CDR3 length is 15 residues. Trimming pared 0 bases from V and 3 bases from J, leaving 14 bases between. Germline-derived CDR1 and CDR2 are DFQATT and SNEGSKA (reference sequence). In nucleotides, the CDR3 is TGCAGTGCTAGAGACGGGGGCCAGCTCCACTATGGCTACACCTTC. This translates into CSARDGGQLHYGYTF.

The CDR3 DNA is TGTGCCAGCAGTTACTCGAGACTAGCGGGAAGCACAGATACGCAGTATTTT. This translates into CASSYSRLAGSTDTQYF. The chain carries TRBV6-5 and TRBJ2-3, with 11 bases that match TRBD2. J was trimmed by 0 bases and V by 0 bases; bases with no gene match: 2. This CDR3 comprises 17 residues. CDR1 and CDR2 (germline): MNHEY, SVGAGI.

J is TRBJ2-4 and V is TRBV6-2 or TRBV6-3, with a possible D match to TRBD2 (6 bases). The CDR3 runs 13 residues. The V end was cut by 6 bases, the J end by 3 bases, with 9 bases between. Germline values: CDR1 MNHEY, CDR2 SVGEGT. CDR3 sequence reads: CASSYGGKNIQYF. The CDR3 DNA sequence: TGTGCCAGCAGCTACGGGGGCAAAAACATTCAGTACTTC.

This sequence joins TRBV20-1 and TRBJ1-1; 8 nucleotides match TRBD1. The V segment lost 3 bases and the J segment 1 base; nucleotides outside the gene matches: 7. Germline lookup yields CDR1 DFQATT and CDR2 SNEGSKA (reference sequence). The CDR3 is 15 amino acids. CDR3 in amino acids: CSARAGTGRNTEAFF. The CDR3 nucleotides are TGCAGTGCTAGGGCCGGGACAGGCCGGAACACTGAAGCTTTCTTT.

This clonotype has just a few counts. The CDR3 region is CASSPPWGVPNEQFF. The CDR3 nucleotides are TGTGCCAGCAGCCCCCCGTGGGGGGTCCCCAATGAGCAGTTCTTC. V is TRBV11-2 and J is TRBJ2-1; maybe TRBD2 (6 bases). The CDR3 has 15 residues. V lost 5 bases, J lost 6 bases, and 17 bases lay in between. Germline V gives CDR1 SGHAT, CDR2 FQNNGV.

This chain uses TRBV6-1 with TRBJ2-3; D assignment may be TRBD1 or TRBD2 (5 bases each). Germline V gene sequence: CDR1 MNHNS, CDR2 SASEGT. Trimming took 7 bases from V and 0 from J, leaving 11 bases between them. This CDR3 contains 14 residues. CDR3 protein: CASKRGASTDTQYF. In nucleotides, the CDR3 is TGTGCCAGCAAGAGAGGGGCTAGCACAGATACGCAGTATTTT.

This clonotype was counted ten times or more. The chain carries TRBV9 and TRBJ2-7; 7 bases fit TRBD2. Germline-derived CDR1 and CDR2 are SGDLS and YYNGEE. The CDR3 runs 14 residues. The V and J ends lost 0 bases and 7 bases, in that order; junction bases with no gene match: 7. The CDR3 loop is CASSVAGGVEEQYF. The CDR3 nucleotides read TGTGCCAGCAGCGTAGCGGGGGGAGTAGAGGAGCAGTACTTC.

This clonotype was seen a few times. The V call is TRBV5-6, the J call TRBJ2-7; D is undetermined. The CDR3 loop spans 13 amino acids. Trimming took off 0 bases at V and 3 bases at J, with 7 bases between the two ends. Germline V lookup: CDR1 SGHDT, CDR2 YYEEEE. The CDR3: CASSLDIHYEQYF. The CDR3 nucleotides are TGTGCCAGCAGCTTGGACATACACTACGAGCAGTACTTC.

The chain recombines TRBV2 with TRBJ2-3, with 8 bases lining up with TRBD2. Losses at the gene ends were 3 bases for V and 5 bases for J; bases not matched to a gene: 7. CDR3 length equals 15 residues. Germline CDR1 SNHLY, CDR2 FYNNEI. The CDR3: CASSDVAGSIDTQYF. The CDR3 coding sequence is TGTGCCAGCAGTGACGTAGCGGGATCAATAGATACGCAGTATTTT.

The chain carries TRBV5-1 and TRBJ2-1; D is ambiguous. Trimming stripped 0 bases from V and 4 bases from J, with 11 bases between. This CDR3 is built from 15 residues. Germline V gene sequence: CDR1 SGHRS, CDR2 YFSETQ. The CDR3 sequence is CASSLDPVGYNEQFF. CDR3 DNA: TGCGCCAGCAGCTTGGACCCCGTGGGATACAATGAGCAGTTCTTC.

Of note for this clonotype: A read error may produce the germline difference seen at one junction end. The chain has TRBV5-5 and TRBJ1-2; TRBD1 is a possible D gene (5 bases). Germline lookup yields CDR1 SGHKS and CDR2 YYEKEE (reference sequence). The CDR3 spans 15 residues. This CDR3 is CAGSLVGPAGYGYTF. The CDR3 DNA reads TGTGCCGGCAGCCTGGTGGGGCCTGCCGGATATGGCTACACCTTC.

A few counts support this clonotype. V usage is TRBV25-1 and J usage is TRBJ2-1, with D maybe TRBD2 (5 bases). Germline V lookup: CDR1 MGHDK, CDR2 SYGVNS. V was trimmed by 3 bases and J by 7 bases, leaving 7 bases between them. The CDR3 runs 12 residues. For the CDR3, the DNA is TGTGCCAGCAGTGACGGGATAAATGAGCAGTTCTTC. It codes for CASSDGINEQFF.

This clonotype has just a few counts. This rearrangement joins TRBV20-1 to TRBJ2-6; D remains unclear. The CDR3 is 14 amino acids. CDR1 is DFQATT and CDR2 is SNEGSKA in the germline V gene (reference sequence). V lost 6 bases, J lost 0 bases, and 9 bases lay in between. In DNA form, the CDR3 reads TGCAGTGCATGGGTGAGCTCTGGGGCCAACGTCCTGACTTTC. Amino acid sequence: CSAWVSSGANVLTF.

The chain joins TRBV3-1 to TRBJ2-5; D gene unclear. Gene TRBJ2-7 matches the end of the DNA better, so the J call may be wrong. The germline V gene encodes CDR1 LGHDT and CDR2 YNNKEL (reference sequence). The CDR3 extends over 11 amino acids. The CDR3 spells CASSGLAEQYF. The CDR3 region has the DNA TGTGCCAGCAGTGGCTTAGCCGAGCAGTACTTC.

The chain uses TRBV20-1 and TRBJ2-1; TRBD2 aligns across 13 bases. The CDR3 has 18 residues. The germline V gene encodes CDR1 DFQATT and CDR2 SNEGSKA (reference sequence). J lost 0 bases, V lost 6 bases, and 11 bases had no gene match. The CDR3 DNA is TGCAGTGCCCCCCGAGGGGGACTAGCGGGACCCTCCTACAATGAGCAGTTCTTC. Protein sequence: CSAPRGGLAGPSYNEQFF.

This clonotype appeared a few times. The chain couples TRBV20-1 to TRBJ2-5; D tentatively fits TRBD1 or TRBD2 (5 bases each). The CDR3 covers 14 residues. Trimming removed 3 bases at V and 5 bases at J, with 16 bases between. In germline, CDR1 is DFQATT, CDR2 SNEGSKA (reference sequence). The CDR3 loop reads CSARSGANRETQYF. For the CDR3, the DNA is TGCAGTGCTAGGTCCGGGGCGAATAGGGAGACCCAGTACTTC.

This clonotype has just a few counts. The J gene is TRBJ2-1, the V gene TRBV29-1; the match to TRBD2 covers 10 bases. This CDR3 region has 16 residues. V dropped 8 bases and J dropped 0; count of bases not matched to a gene: 10. Germline CDR1 and CDR2: SQVTM and ANQGSEA. DNA for the CDR3: TGCAGCATCGGGGGAACTAGCGGGAACTCCTACAATGAGCAGTTCTTC. Translated, it gives CSIGGTSGNSYNEQFF.

This sequence joins TRBV7-2 and TRBJ2-4, with a possible D match to TRBD1 (6 bases). Germline V CDR1 and CDR2: SGHTA, FQGNSA. Trimming cost V 5 bases and J 6 bases, with 14 bases left between them. The CDR3 runs 14 residues. CDR3 in amino acids: CASSVTQQGNIQYF. The CDR3, as DNA: TGTGCCAGCAGCGTGACCCAACAGGGAAACATTCAGTACTTC.

This clonotype was counted only a few times. The rearrangement links TRBV20-1 to TRBJ1-1, with TRBD1 matching 7 bases. The length of the CDR3 is 13 residues. The V gene end was trimmed by 7 bases and the J gene end by 3 bases; junction bases not matched to a gene: 8. CDR1 DFQATT and CDR2 SNEGSKA come from the germline V gene (reference sequence). The CDR3 spells CSVRPGGDTEAFF. CDR3 nucleotide sequence: TGCAGTGTAAGACCAGGGGGGGACACTGAAGCTTTCTTT.